What follows are 8 T cell receptor beta chains derived from one specimen sequenced in a study of identical twins. TCRdb recomputed calls from the 5' RACE reads with MiXCR, one row per CDR3 protein. The sample has 250,000 or so distinct CDR3 sequences; 6.5% to 9.5% are singletons. Separately, the same data were catalogued under a study of yellow fever vaccine responses in identical twins.

The sample consisted of CD8+ T cells sorted from blood. These receptors were collected from a woman younger than 35 in good health.

The gene calls are TRBV2 and TRBJ2-7; D uncertain. The CDR3 is 17 residues long. Trimming removed 3 bases at V and 0 bases at J, with 18 bases between. Germline V gene lookup returns CDR1 SNHLY and CDR2 FYNNEI. This CDR3 reads CASSDPPDEKISYEQYF. The CDR3 nucleotides read TGTGCCAGCAGTGATCCCCCCGACGAAAAAATCTCCTACGAGCAGTACTTC.

The sample holds many counts of this clonotype. The rearrangement joins TRBV20-1 to TRBJ2-7; perhaps TRBD1 as D (6 bases). The length of the CDR3 is 14 residues. Germline loops: CDR1 DFQATT, CDR2 SNEGSKA (reference sequence). The ends were cut back, 1 base at V and 6 bases at J, with 16 bases in the middle. The CDR3 DNA sequence: TGCAGTGCTAGAGGCAGGGGTGAGCATAGCGAGCAGTACTTC. It specifies CSARGRGEHSEQYF.

This clonotype showed up many times. The V gene is TRBV5-1, the J gene TRBJ2-7; D might be TRBD1 or TRBD2, each matching 5 bases. The germline CDR1 and CDR2 sequences are SGHRS and YFSETQ. The CDR3 totals 14 residues. V lost 1 base and J 3 bases, leaving 11 bases between the germline ends. CDR3 DNA: TGCGCCAGCAGCTTGACCTGGGGGAGCTACGAGCAGTACTTC. Amino acid sequence: CASSLTWGSYEQYF.

The rearrangement uses TRBV27 and TRBJ2-1, with 7 nucleotides matching TRBD2. The length of the CDR3 is 15 residues. Trimming removed 5 bases from V and 0 bases from J; junction bases left unmatched: 4. The germline CDR1 and CDR2 sequences are MNHEY and SMNVEV (reference sequence). The chain's CDR3 is CASSALADSYNEQFF. The DNA for the CDR3 is TGTGCCAGCAGTGCTCTAGCGGACTCCTACAATGAGCAGTTCTTC.

This clonotype was detected only a few times. V is TRBV27 and J is TRBJ1-1; D might be TRBD1 (5 bases). Trimming pared 5 bases from V and 8 bases from J, leaving 12 bases between. This CDR3 comprises 12 residues. Per the germline V gene, CDR1 is MNHEY and CDR2 is SMNVEV (reference sequence). The CDR3 DNA reads TGTGCCAGCAGTCCACGGGGCCCCGAAGCTTTCTTT. Residues: CASSPRGPEAFF.

The sample holds many counts of this clonotype. The gene calls are TRBV28 and TRBJ2-7; perhaps TRBD1 as D (6 bases). V lost 7 bases and J 1 base, leaving 11 bases between the germline ends. Germline V gene lookup returns CDR1 MDHEN and CDR2 SYDVKM. This CDR3 region has 13 residues. The CDR3: CASTLRGSYEQYF. The CDR3 nucleotides read TGTGCCAGCACTCTAAGGGGGTCCTACGAGCAGTACTTC.

The sample holds a few counts of this clonotype. A read error may account for a junction end that differs from germline. V usage is TRBV20-1 and J usage is TRBJ2-6, with D perhaps being TRBD1 or TRBD2 (5 bases each). The CDR3 consists of 14 residues. Germline assignment: CDR1 DFQATT and CDR2 SNEGSKA (reference sequence). In nucleotides, the CDR3 is TGCAGTGCTCGAGAGGGGCGCCTGGCCAACGTCCTGACTTTC. This encodes CSAREGRLANVLTF.

This clonotype has a count of ten or more. V usage is TRBV2 and J usage is TRBJ2-1; 12 bases agree with TRBD2. V lost 4 bases to trimming and J lost 0 bases; unmatched junction nucleotides: 4. Germline CDR1 is SNHLY and CDR2 is FYNNEI. This CDR3 contains 17 residues. CDR3 in amino acids: CASSGTSGTSSYNEQFF. CDR3 DNA: TGTGCCAGCAGTGGGACTAGCGGGACGAGCTCCTACAATGAGCAGTTCTTC. The whole variable domain, filled in from reference TRBV2 and TRBJ2-1, reads EPEVTQTPSHQVTQMGQEVILRCVPISNHLYFYWYRQILGQKVEFLVSFYNNEISEKSEIFDDQFSVERPDGSNFTLKIRSTKLEDSAMYFCASSGTSGTSSYNEQFFGPGTRLTVL.